The rows below give T cell receptor beta chains drawn from one sample of a study of blood T cell repertoires in COVID-19. The data were produced by immunoSEQ multiplex PCR, yet TCRdb's version contains in-frame clones alone and is incomplete. The repertoire includes roughly 260,000 clones, over 75% of them detected once, and around 2% sits in the top ten. Sequencing was carried out using peripheral blood. The receptor source for this set is a woman aged 40 to 50 who had recovered from COVID-19. The CDR3 runs from the conserved cysteine through the conserved F or W. D genes are given only for firm matches. Clone size, where shown, is once, few, many, or a class for clones that have expanded.

v_gene,d_gene,abundance,j_gene,CDR3aa,CDR3nt
TRBV4-2,TRBD1,.,TRBJ2-1,CASSQDRGQDNEQFF,TGTGCCAGCAGCCAAGACAGGGGGCAGGACAATGAGCAGTTCTTC
TRBV7-9,TRBD1,.,TRBJ1-2,CASSLRAGGQVNYGYTF,TGTGCCAGCAGCTTGAGGGCAGGGGGCCAAGTTAACTATGGCTACACCTTC
TRBV6-5,.,.,TRBJ1-6,CASSYVGGVGSPLHF,TGTGCCAGCAGTTACGTGGGGGGTGTCGGTTCACCCCTCCACTTT
TRBV30,.,.,TRBJ1-4,CAWSFQVFEEKLFF,TGTGCCTGGAGTTTCCAGGTCTTTGAGGAAAAACTGTTTTTT
TRBV27,TRBD2,once,TRBJ2-7,CASSPGLAGDRGGIYEQYF,TGTGCCAGCAGTCCGGGACTAGCGGGGGACCGGGGGGGGATTTACGAGCAGTACTTC
TRBV10-3,.,.,TRBJ2-7,CAIKAGTAYEQYF,TGTGCCATCAAGGCAGGGACTGCCTACGAGCAGTACTTC
TRBV14,.,.,TRBJ2-5,CASSQDLGQTQYF,TGTGCCAGCAGCCAAGATCTAGGCCAGACCCAGTACTTC
TRBV5-5,.,once,TRBJ1-5,CASSGLAGGSNQPQHF,TGTGCCAGCAGCGGCTTGGCCGGGGGAAGCAATCAGCCCCAGCATTTT
TRBV7-2,TRBD1,.,TRBJ2-5,CASGLTGTKETQYF,TGTGCCAGCGGCCTGACAGGGACCAAAGAGACCCAGTACTTC
TRBV29-1,TRBD1,.,TRBJ1-5,CSVRTGISNQPQHF,TGCAGCGTGAGGACAGGGATAAGCAATCAGCCCCAGCATTTT
TRBV10-3,TRBD2,medium-sized,TRBJ2-5,CAISEVLAGGETQYF,TGTGCCATCAGTGAGGTACTAGCGGGGGGAGAGACCCAGTACTTC
TRBV9,TRBD2,once,TRBJ2-3,CASSAGLVSTDTQYF,TGTGCCAGCAGCGCCGGACTAGTGAGCACAGATACGCAGTATTTT
TRBV30,.,.,TRBJ1-5,CAWRGQGNQPQHF,TGTGCCTGGAGGGGTCAGGGCAATCAGCCCCAGCATTTT
TRBV6-6,.,once,TRBJ2-3,CASTFYSTDTQYF,TGTGCCAGCACTTTTTATAGCACAGATACGCAGTATTTT
TRBV10-2,TRBD1,.,TRBJ2-3,CASRDRDSPTDTQYF,TGCGCCAGCAGGGACCGGGACAGCCCGACAGATACGCAGTATTTT